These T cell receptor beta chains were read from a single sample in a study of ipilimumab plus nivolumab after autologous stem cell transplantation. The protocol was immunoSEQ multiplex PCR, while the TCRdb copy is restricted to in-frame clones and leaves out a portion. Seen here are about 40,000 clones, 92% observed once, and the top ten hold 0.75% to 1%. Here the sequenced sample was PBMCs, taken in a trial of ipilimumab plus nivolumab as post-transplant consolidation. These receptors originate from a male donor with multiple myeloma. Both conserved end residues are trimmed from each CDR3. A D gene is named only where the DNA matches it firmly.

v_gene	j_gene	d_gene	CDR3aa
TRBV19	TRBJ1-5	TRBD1	ASSIARGQVGRQPQH
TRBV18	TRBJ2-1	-	ASSPLSGSYNEQF
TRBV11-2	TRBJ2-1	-	ASSLGGGVDEQF
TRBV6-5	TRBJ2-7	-	ASSYSGAGNHEQY
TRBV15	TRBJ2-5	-	ATSRGPSGETQY
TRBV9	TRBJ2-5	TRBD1	ASSFLGTGQETQY
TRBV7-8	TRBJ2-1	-	ASSLAAAGADNEQF
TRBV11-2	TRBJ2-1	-	ASSLDPPPNEQF
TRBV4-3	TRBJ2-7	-	ASSPQRTGSYEQY
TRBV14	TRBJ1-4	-	ASSQALAGTEKLF